This entry lists 25 T cell receptor beta chains sequenced from one sample in a study of beta chain features in type 1 diabetes. These receptors' antigens are unknown. Broader study findings: All four CD4+ subsets of Type 1 diabetes patients contained TCRB CDR3s that were moderately but significantly shorter.

The investigators reverse transcribed all of the isolated RNA, so they sequenced expressed TCRB transcripts. Generated by immunoSEQ multiplex PCR, the TCRdb table keeps only in-frame clones and is missing some. The sample yields about 700,000 clones, around 15% seen once. The sequencing input was naive CD4+ T cells from blood. These receptor sequences come from a man aged 18 to 30 with type 1 diabetes.

This clone came up once. This rearrangement joins TRBV28 to TRBJ2-4; no firm D call. Germline assignment: CDR1 MDHEN and CDR2 SYDVKM. Trimming stripped 5 bases from V and 13 bases from J, with 18 bases between. The CDR3 has 13 residues. The CDR3 sequence: CASSQETPARQYF. The CDR3 DNA reads as TGTGCCAGCAGTCAGGAGACCCCAGCAAGACAGTACTTC.

CDR3 in DNA: TGTGCCAGCAGCTTAATAGCGGTTTCCTACGAGCAGTACTTC. This encodes CASSLIAVSYEQYF. The chain joins TRBV11-2 to TRBJ2-7; D is perhaps TRBD2 (6 bases). Germline CDR1 reads SGHAT; CDR2 reads FQNNGV. This CDR3 is built from 14 residues. V was cut by 2 bases and J by 1 base, with 9 bases left in between.

This sequence joins TRBV9 and TRBJ2-3; the D call may be TRBD1 or TRBD2 (6 bases each). This CDR3 contains 14 residues. V lost 4 bases and J 2 bases, leaving 11 bases between the germline ends. Germline CDR1 and CDR2: SGDLS and YYNGEE. DNA for the CDR3: TGTGCCAGCAGCCCACGGGGGCTCACAGATACGCAGTATTTT. This translates into CASSPRGLTDTQYF.

The V call is TRBV19, the J call TRBJ2-7, with D unresolved. Germline V gives CDR1 LNHDA, CDR2 SQIVND (reference sequence). This CDR3 contains 15 residues. Trimming left V 4 bases short and J 3 bases short, with 16 bases between. CDR3: CASSNLESADYEQYF. The CDR3 nucleotides are TGTGCCAGTAGTAACCTGGAGAGTGCGGACTACGAGCAGTACTTC.

This clone was counted between two and nine times. The chain is built from TRBV10-3 and TRBJ1-4; TRBD1 matches at 7 bases. The CDR3 sequence is 14 residues long. CDR1 ENHRY and CDR2 SYGVKD come from the germline V gene. The V segment lost 6 bases and the J segment 5 bases; nucleotides outside the gene matches: 6. This chain's CDR3 is CAISEGGSNEKLFF. Written as DNA, the CDR3 is TGTGCCATCAGCGAAGGGGGCTCCAATGAAAAACTGTTTTTT.

The V gene is TRBV5-4, the J gene TRBJ2-3; 8 nucleotides agree with TRBD2. J was trimmed by 4 bases and V by 4 bases; bases with no gene match: 8. This CDR3 has 15 residues. Germline V lookup: CDR1 SGHNT, CDR2 YYREEE (reference sequence). The CDR3 DNA is TGTGCCAGCAGCGTACGGGGGGGGCGTGCAGATACGCAGTATTTT. Protein product: CASSVRGGRADTQYF.

This chain connects TRBV5-1 to TRBJ2-1; 9 bases align to TRBD2. CDR3 length equals 19 residues. The trim removed 4 bases at V and 0 bases at J, leaving 14 bases unmatched. From germline, CDR1 is SGHRS and CDR2 YFSETQ. CDR3 amino acids: CASSQGLAWDLSSYNEQFF. CDR3 sequence (DNA): TGCGCCAGCAGCCAAGGACTAGCGTGGGACCTTTCCTCCTACAATGAGCAGTTCTTC.

This chain connects TRBV6-5 to TRBJ2-7; 7 bases are a match to TRBD2. The germline gives CDR1 MNHEY, CDR2 SVGAGI. CDR3 length: 15 residues. Trimming took 8 bases from V and 2 from J; bases not matched to a gene: 12. The CDR3 region has the DNA TGTGCCAGCCGTACAGCCCTAGCGGTAACCTACGAGCAGTACTTC. The encoded protein is CASRTALAVTYEQYF.

The rearrangement uses TRBV10-3 and TRBJ2-7; D might be TRBD1 (6 bases). The CDR3 consists of 13 residues. V lost 8 bases and J lost 0, with 11 bases in between. CDR1 is ENHRY and CDR2 is SYGVKD in the germline V gene. This CDR3 is CAIARDNSYEQYF. The CDR3 coding sequence is TGTGCCATCGCCCGGGACAACTCCTACGAGCAGTACTTC.

The rearrangement links TRBV6-6 to TRBJ2-7, with 12 bases identical to TRBD1. The CDR3 has 15 residues. V lost 6 bases and J lost 6; bases outside the gene matches: 9. Germline V gene data show CDR1 as MNHNY and CDR2 as SVGAGI (reference sequence). In DNA, the CDR3 is TGTGCCAGCAGCCAGGGACAGGGGGCACGGGGCGAGCAGTACTTC. Translation gives CASSQGQGARGEQYF.

This clone was detected once. The rearrangement links TRBV6-5 to TRBJ1-2; D is perhaps TRBD1 (5 bases). This CDR3 is 14 amino acids long. Looked up from germline, CDR1 is MNHEY and CDR2 is SVGAGI. The V gene lost 8 bases and the J gene lost 5 bases, with 18 bases spanning the gap. In nucleotides, the CDR3 is TGTGCCAGCTCCCGGGACGCAGGAGCGTATGGCTACACCTTC. It is translated as CASSRDAGAYGYTF.

This clone was picked up a small number of times. V is TRBV19 and J is TRBJ1-1; D gene uncertain. This CDR3 comprises 14 residues. Germline V gene data show CDR1 as LNHDA and CDR2 as SQIVND (reference sequence). Deletions cut 9 bases from V and 0 bases from J, with 14 bases between. The DNA for the CDR3 is TGTGCCAGCCTAACCAGAGGGATGAACACTGAAGCTTTCTTT. Translated: CASLTRGMNTEAFF.

The rearrangement joins TRBV15 to TRBJ1-1; no firm D call. Trimming removed 1 base at V and 13 bases at J, with 10 bases between. This CDR3 is 11 amino acids long. Germline V gene lookup returns CDR1 LNHNV and CDR2 YYDKDF (reference sequence). The CDR3 here is CATSRVRTIFF. In DNA, the CDR3 is TGTGCCACCAGCAGAGTAAGAACCATTTTCTTT.

This clone was detected only a few times. The V call is TRBV5-1, the J call TRBJ1-5, with 7 bases aligning to TRBD1. The CDR3 totals 15 residues. The V and J ends lost 0 bases and 5 bases, in that order; junction bases with no gene match: 5. Germline loops: CDR1 SGHRS, CDR2 YFSETQ. The CDR3 is CASSLGGGEDQPQHF. The CDR3 region has the DNA TGCGCCAGCAGCTTGGGAGGGGGCGAGGATCAGCCCCAGCATTTT.

This clone was seen more than once but under ten times. The rearrangement links TRBV9 to TRBJ2-3, with 8 bases that match TRBD2. Trimming took 0 bases from V and 3 from J; bases not matched to a gene: 6. Germline V gene sequence: CDR1 SGDLS, CDR2 YYNGEE. The CDR3 has 16 residues. CDR3 sequence reads: CASSVAGGGMTDTQYF. CDR3 DNA: TGTGCCAGCAGCGTAGCTGGCGGGGGGATGACAGATACGCAGTATTTT.

There are a few counts of this clone. The rearrangement uses TRBV5-4 and TRBJ2-5, with 9 bases matching TRBD2. Trimming took 0 bases from V and 0 from J; bases not matched to a gene: 6. The germline V gene has CDR1 SGHNT and CDR2 YYREEE (reference sequence). The CDR3 totals 17 residues. CDR3 DNA sequence: TGTGCCAGCAGCTTGGATCTAGCGGGAACCCACCAAGAGACCCAGTACTTC. Its translation: CASSLDLAGTHQETQYF.

The chain has TRBV29-1 and TRBJ2-7, with 9 bases fitting TRBD1. CDR3 size: 13 residues. V gave up 6 bases and J gave up 6 bases; unmatched junction bases: 9. The germline V gene has CDR1 SQVTM and CDR2 ANQGSEA. The CDR3 nucleotides are TGCAGCGTGACAGGGGGAAGTAGAATCGAGCAGTACTTC. The encoded protein is CSVTGGSRIEQYF.

The table lists this clone with a few counts. The J gene is TRBJ1-1, the V gene TRBV18, with 9 bases aligning to TRBD1. Germline V gene sequence: CDR1 KGHSH, CDR2 LQKENI. V gave up 5 bases and J gave up 7 bases; unmatched junction bases: 8. This CDR3 comprises 14 residues. The CDR3, as DNA: TGTGCCAGCTCAGAAACAGGGGGCGCGGGTGAAGCTTTCTTT. Translated: CASSETGGAGEAFF.

This clone was detected only a few times. The gene calls are TRBV19 and TRBJ2-1; either TRBD1 or TRBD2 may supply D (5 bases each). The CDR3 has 13 amino acids. Germline V lookup: CDR1 LNHDA, CDR2 SQIVND (reference sequence). Trimming removed 0 bases from V and 7 bases from J, with 7 bases in between. The CDR3 here is CASSIERGNEQFF. The CDR3 nucleotides are TGTGCCAGTAGTATAGAGAGGGGAAATGAGCAGTTCTTC. The full variable domain, with the rest looked up from reference TRBV19 and TRBJ2-1, is DGGITQSPKYLFRKEGQNVTLSCEQNLNHDAMYWYRQDPGQGLRLIYYSQIVNDFQKGDIAEGYSVSREKKESFPLTVTSAQKNPTAFYLCASSIERGNEQFFGPGTRLTVL.

The chain joins TRBV6-6 to TRBJ2-1; possible D gene TRBD2, 5 bases. Germline loops: CDR1 MNHNY, CDR2 SVGAGI (reference sequence). This CDR3 has 16 amino acids. The germline V and J ends were trimmed by 5 bases and 4 bases, with 18 bases remaining between them. CDR3 in DNA: TGTGCCAGCAGTCCGGCCTCCGGGGTATCGTACAATGAGCAGTTCTTC. Encoded protein: CASSPASGVSYNEQFF.

The chain combines TRBV6-6 with TRBJ1-2; D ambiguous. This CDR3 contains 16 residues. Trimming stripped 2 bases from V and 0 bases from J, with 13 bases between. CDR1 is MNHNY, CDR2 SVGAGI, per germline (reference sequence). The CDR3 spells CASSYGHPLANYGYTF. For the CDR3, the DNA is TGTGCCAGCAGTTACGGTCACCCGTTAGCTAACTATGGCTACACCTTC.

The V call is TRBV2, the J call TRBJ1-5; 9 bases fit TRBD1. The CDR3 is made up of 14 amino acids. The V and J ends lost 4 bases and 6 bases, in that order; junction bases with no gene match: 4. Germline V gene sequence: CDR1 SNHLY, CDR2 FYNNEI. In nucleotides, the CDR3 is TGTGCCAGCAGTGCACAGGGGGCAAGTCAGCCCCAGCATTTT. Translating it yields CASSAQGASQPQHF. Drawing the rest from reference TRBV2 and TRBJ1-5, the complete variable domain is EPEVTQTPSHQVTQMGQEVILRCVPISNHLYFYWYRQILGQKVEFLVSFYNNEISEKSEIFDDQFSVERPDGSNFTLKIRSTKLEDSAMYFCASSAQGASQPQHFGDGTRLSIL.

This clone was recorded a few times. The rearrangement links TRBV7-2 to TRBJ2-7; a possible D gene is TRBD1 (6 bases). The CDR3 contains 15 residues. Germline V lookup: CDR1 SGHTA, CDR2 FQGNSA. V lost 5 bases and J lost 8, with 22 bases in between. In DNA form, the CDR3 reads TGTGCCAGCAGCCCTTCTAGGACAGCTATTTCGAAGCAGTACTTC. It encodes CASSPSRTAISKQYF.

The genes are TRBV30 and TRBJ2-6; maybe TRBD1 (7 bases). The CDR3 contains 15 residues. V was pared by 5 bases and J by 4 bases, with 15 bases between. The germline CDR1 and CDR2 sequences are GTSNPN and SVGIG (reference sequence). CDR3 protein: CAWGQGEAGANVLTF. DNA for the CDR3: TGTGCCTGGGGTCAGGGGGAGGCGGGGGCCAACGTCCTGACTTTC.

The rearrangement joins TRBV27 to TRBJ2-1; no reliable D call. CDR1 is MNHEY, CDR2 SMNVEV, per germline (reference sequence). Trimming stripped 7 bases from V and 6 bases from J, with 16 bases between. The CDR3 is 14 residues long. As DNA, the CDR3 is TGTGCCAGCAAGGGTGGGGTATTCTTCAATGAGCAGTTCTTC. Encoded protein: CASKGGVFFNEQFF.